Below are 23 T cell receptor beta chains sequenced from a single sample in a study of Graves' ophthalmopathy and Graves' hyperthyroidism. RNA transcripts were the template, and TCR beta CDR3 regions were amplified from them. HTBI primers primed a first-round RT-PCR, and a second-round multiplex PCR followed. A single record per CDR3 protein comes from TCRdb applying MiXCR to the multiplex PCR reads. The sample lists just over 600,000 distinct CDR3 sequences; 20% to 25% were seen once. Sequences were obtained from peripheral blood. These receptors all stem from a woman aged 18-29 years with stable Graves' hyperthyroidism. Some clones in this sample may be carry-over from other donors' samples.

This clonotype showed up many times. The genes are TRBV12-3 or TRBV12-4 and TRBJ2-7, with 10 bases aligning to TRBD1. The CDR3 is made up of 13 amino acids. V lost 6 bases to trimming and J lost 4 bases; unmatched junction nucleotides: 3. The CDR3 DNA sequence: TGTGCCAGCAGGGAGGGACAGGGGTACGAGCAGTACTTC. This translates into CASREGQGYEQYF.

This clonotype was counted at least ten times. CDR3 amino acids: CASSESQPRTGELFF. CDR3 coding DNA: TGTGCCAGCAGTGAAAGCCAGCCACGGACCGGGGAGCTGTTTTTT. V and J are TRBV2 and TRBJ2-2; D unresolved. Trimming cost V 2 bases and J 5 bases, with 12 bases left between them. The CDR3 spans 15 residues. Germline CDR1 and CDR2: SNHLY and FYNNEI.

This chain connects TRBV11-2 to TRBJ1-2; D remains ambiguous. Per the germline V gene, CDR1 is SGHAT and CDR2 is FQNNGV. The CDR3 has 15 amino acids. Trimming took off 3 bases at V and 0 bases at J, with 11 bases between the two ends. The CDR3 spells CASSLDPGANYGYTF. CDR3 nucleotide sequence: TGTGCCAGCAGCTTGGATCCAGGAGCTAACTATGGCTACACCTTC.

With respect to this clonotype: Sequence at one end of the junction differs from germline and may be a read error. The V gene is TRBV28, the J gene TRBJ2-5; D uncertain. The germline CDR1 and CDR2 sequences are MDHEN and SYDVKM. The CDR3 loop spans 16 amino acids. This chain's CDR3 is CASSFQPAALQETQDF. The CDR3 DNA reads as TGTGCCAGCAGTTTTCAGCCAGCAGCCCTCCAAGAGACCCAGGACTTC.

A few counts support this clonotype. CDR3 residues: CASAPFSNQPQHF. The CDR3 DNA follows: TGCGCCAGCGCCCCGTTTAGTAATCAGCCCCAGCATTTT. This chain connects TRBV10-2 to TRBJ1-5; D is ambiguous. Germline CDR1 is WSHSY and CDR2 is SAAADI. Trimming cost V 8 bases and J 4 bases, with 12 bases left between them. The CDR3 is 13 amino acids.

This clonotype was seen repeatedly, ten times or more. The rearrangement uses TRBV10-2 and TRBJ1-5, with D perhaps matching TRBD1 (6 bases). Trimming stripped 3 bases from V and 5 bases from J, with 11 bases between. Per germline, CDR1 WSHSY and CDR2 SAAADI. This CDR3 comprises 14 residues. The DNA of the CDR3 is TGCGCCAGCAGTGATTGGAACAGGGATCAGCCCCAGCATTTT. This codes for CASSDWNRDQPQHF.

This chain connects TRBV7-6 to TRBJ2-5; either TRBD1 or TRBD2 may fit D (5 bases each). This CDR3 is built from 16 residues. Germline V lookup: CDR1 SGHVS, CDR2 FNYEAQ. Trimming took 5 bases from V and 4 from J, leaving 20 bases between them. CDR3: CASSPGWDEGRETQYF. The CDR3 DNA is TGTGCCAGCAGCCCCGGATGGGACGAGGGCCGAGAGACCCAGTACTTC. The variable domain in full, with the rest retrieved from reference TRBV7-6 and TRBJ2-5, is GAGVSQSPRYKVTKRGQDVALRCDPISGHVSLYWYRQALGQGPEFLTYFNYEAQQDKSGLPNDRFSAERPEGSISTLTIQRTEQRDSAMYRCASSPGWDEGRETQYFGPGTRLLVL.

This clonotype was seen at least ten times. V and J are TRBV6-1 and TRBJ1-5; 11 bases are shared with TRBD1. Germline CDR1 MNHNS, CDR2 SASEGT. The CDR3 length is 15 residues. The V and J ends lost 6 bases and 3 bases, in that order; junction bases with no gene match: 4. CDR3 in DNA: TGTGCCAGCAGGCTGGGACAGGGGGTCAATCAGCCCCAGCATTTT. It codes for CASRLGQGVNQPQHF.

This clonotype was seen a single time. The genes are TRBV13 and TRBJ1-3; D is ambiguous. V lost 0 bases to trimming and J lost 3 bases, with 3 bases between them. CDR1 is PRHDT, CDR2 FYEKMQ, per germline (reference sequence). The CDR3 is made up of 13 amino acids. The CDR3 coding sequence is TGTGCCAGCAGCTTAGGCCATGGAAACACCATATATTTT. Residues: CASSLGHGNTIYF.

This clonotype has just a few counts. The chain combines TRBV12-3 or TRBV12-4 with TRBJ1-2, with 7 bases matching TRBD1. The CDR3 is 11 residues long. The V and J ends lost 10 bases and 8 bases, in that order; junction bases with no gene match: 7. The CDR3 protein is CAIPTGKGYTF. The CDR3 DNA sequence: TGTGCCATTCCGACAGGGAAAGGCTACACCTTC.

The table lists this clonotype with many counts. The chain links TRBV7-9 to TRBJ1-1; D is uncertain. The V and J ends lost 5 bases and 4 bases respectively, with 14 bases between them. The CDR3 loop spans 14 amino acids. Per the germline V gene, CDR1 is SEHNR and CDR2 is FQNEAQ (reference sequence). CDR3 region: CASSAVVGVTEAFF. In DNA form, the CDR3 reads TGTGCCAGCAGCGCAGTCGTGGGTGTCACTGAAGCTTTCTTT.

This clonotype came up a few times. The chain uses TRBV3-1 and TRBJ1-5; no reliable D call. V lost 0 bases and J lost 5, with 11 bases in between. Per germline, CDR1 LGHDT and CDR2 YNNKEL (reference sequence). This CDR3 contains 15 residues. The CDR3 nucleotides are TGTGCCAGCAGCCAAGATAGGGCAGCCTATCAGCCCCAGCATTTT. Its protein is CASSQDRAAYQPQHF.

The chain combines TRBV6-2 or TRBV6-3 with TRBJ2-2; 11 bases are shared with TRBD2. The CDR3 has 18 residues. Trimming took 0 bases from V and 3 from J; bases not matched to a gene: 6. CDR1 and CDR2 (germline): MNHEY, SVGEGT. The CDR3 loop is CASSYSTGLAGYTGELFF. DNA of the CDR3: TGTGCCAGCAGTTACTCCACCGGACTAGCGGGCTACACCGGGGAGCTGTTTTTT.

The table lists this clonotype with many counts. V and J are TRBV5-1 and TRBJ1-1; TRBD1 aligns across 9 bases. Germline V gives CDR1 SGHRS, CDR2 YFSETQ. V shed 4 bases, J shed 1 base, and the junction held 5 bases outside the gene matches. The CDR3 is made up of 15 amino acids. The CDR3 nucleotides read TGCGCCAGCAGCCCGGGACAGGGCTCGAACACTGAAGCTTTCTTT. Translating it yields CASSPGQGSNTEAFF.

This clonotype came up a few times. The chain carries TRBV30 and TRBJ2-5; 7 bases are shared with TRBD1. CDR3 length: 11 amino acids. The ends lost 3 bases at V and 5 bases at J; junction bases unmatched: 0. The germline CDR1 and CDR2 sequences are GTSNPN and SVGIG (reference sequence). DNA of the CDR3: TGTGCCTGGAGCAGGGGGGAGACCCAGTACTTC. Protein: CAWSRGETQYF. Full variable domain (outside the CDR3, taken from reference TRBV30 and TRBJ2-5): SQTIHQWPATLVQPVGSPLSLECTVEGTSNPNLYWYRQAAGRGLQLLFYSVGIGQISSEVPQNLSASRPQDRQFILSSKKLLLSDSGFYLCAWSRGETQYFGPGTRLLVL.

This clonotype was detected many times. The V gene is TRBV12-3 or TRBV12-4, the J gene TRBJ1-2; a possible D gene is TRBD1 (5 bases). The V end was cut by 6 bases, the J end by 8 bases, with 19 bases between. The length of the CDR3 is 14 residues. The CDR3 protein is CASRTLRARGGYTF. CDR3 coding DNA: TGTGCCAGCAGGACCCTCAGGGCCCGGGGGGGCTACACCTTC.

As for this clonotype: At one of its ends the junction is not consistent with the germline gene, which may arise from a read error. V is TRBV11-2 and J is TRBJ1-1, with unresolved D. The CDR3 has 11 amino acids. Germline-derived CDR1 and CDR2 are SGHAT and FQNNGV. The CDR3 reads CASSGNTEACF. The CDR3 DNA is TGTGCCAGCTCGGGGAACACTGAGGCTTGCTTT.

CDR3 nucleotides: TGCGCCAGCAGCTTGGAGGGCGGGGCCAGCTCCTACGAGCAGTACTTC. This translates into CASSLEGGASSYEQYF. This rearrangement joins TRBV5-1 to TRBJ2-7, with D maybe TRBD2 (6 bases). The germline V and J ends were trimmed by 0 bases and 0 bases, with 13 bases remaining between them. CDR3 length: 16 residues. The germline gives CDR1 SGHRS, CDR2 YFSETQ.

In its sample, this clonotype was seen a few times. CDR3 coding DNA: TGTGCCTGGAGTGGTAGCGGGGGGGCGGCCGGGGAGCTGTTTTTT. It yields the protein CAWSGSGGAAGELFF. This chain connects TRBV30 to TRBJ2-2, with 11 bases lining up with TRBD2. Trimming removed 1 base from V and 6 bases from J; junction bases left unmatched: 4. This CDR3 spans 15 amino acids. Germline V gene data show CDR1 as GTSNPN and CDR2 as SVGIG (reference sequence).

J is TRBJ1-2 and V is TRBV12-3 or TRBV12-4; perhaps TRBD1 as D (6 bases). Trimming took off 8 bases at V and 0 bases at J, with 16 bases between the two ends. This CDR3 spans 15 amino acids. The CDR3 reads CASRLSRGANYGYTF. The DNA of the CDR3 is TGTGCCAGCCGACTCTCGAGGGGGGCTAACTATGGCTACACCTTC.

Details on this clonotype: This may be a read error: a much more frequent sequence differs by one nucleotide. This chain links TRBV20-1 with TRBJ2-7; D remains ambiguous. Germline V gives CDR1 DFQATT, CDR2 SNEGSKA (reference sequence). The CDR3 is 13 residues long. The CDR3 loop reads CSAREGRTYEQDF. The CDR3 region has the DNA TGCAGTGCTAGAGAAGGCAGGACCTACGAGCAGGACTTC.

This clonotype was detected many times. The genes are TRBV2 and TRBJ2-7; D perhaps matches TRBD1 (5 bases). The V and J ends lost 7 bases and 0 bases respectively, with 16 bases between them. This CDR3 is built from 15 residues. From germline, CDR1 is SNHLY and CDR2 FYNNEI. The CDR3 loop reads CASTPGQGGSYEQYF. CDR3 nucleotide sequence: TGTGCCAGCACTCCGGGTCAGGGTGGCTCCTACGAGCAGTACTTC.

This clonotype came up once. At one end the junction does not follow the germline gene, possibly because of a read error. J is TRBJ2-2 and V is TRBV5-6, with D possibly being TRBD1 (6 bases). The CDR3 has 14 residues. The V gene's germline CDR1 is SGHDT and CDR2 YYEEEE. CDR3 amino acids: CASSLQGGTGELLF. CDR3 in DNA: TGTGCCAGCAGCTTACAGGGTGGGACCGGGGAGCTGTTGTTT. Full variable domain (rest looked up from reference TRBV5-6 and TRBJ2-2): DAGVTQSPTHLIKTRGQQVTLRCSPKSGHDTVSWYQQALGQGPQFIFQYYEEEERQRGNFPDRFSGHQFPNYSSELNVNALLLGDSALYLCASSLQGGTGELLFGEGSRLTVL.